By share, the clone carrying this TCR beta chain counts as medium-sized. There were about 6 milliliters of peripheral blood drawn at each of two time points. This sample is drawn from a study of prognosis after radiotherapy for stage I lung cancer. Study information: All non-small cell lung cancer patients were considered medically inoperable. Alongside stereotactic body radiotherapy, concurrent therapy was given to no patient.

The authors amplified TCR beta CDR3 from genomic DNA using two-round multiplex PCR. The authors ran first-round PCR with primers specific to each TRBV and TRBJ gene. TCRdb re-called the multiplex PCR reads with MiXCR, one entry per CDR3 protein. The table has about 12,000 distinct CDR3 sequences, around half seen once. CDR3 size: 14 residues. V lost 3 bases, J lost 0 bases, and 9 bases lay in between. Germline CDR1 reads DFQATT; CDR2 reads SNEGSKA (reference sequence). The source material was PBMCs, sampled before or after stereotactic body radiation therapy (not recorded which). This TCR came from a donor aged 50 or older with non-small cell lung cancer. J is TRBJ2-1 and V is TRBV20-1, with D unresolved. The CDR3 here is CSASPERSYNEQFF. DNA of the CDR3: TGCAGTGCTAGCCCAGAGCGCTCCTACAATGAGCAGTTCTTC.